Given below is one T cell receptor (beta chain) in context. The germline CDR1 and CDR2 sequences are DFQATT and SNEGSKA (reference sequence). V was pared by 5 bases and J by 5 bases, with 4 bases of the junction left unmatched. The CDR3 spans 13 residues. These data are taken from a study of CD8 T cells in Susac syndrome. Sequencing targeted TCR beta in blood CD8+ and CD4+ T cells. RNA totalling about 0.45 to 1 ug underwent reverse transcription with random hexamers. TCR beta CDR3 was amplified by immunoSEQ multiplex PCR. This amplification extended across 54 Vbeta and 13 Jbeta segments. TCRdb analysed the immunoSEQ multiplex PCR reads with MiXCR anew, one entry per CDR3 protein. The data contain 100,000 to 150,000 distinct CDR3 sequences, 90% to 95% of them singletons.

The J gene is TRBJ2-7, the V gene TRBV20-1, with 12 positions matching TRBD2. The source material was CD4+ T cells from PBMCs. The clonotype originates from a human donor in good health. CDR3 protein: CSAYLAGGDEQYF. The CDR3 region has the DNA TGCAGTGCTTATCTAGCGGGAGGGGACGAGCAGTACTTC.